One and the same sample provided the 19 T cell receptor beta chains below, sequenced in a study of breast tumors, draining lymph nodes, adjacent tissues. TCRdb fed the multiplex PCR reads into MiXCR, producing one record per CDR3 protein. The sample shows 60,000 to 75,000 distinct CDR3 sequences, around three fifths of them seen only once. Material for sequencing was breast tumor tissue. The receptor set was obtained from a female donor with breast cancer. Some clones in this sample may be carry-over from other donors' samples.

At least ten counts were recorded for this clonotype. The chain recombines TRBV20-1 with TRBJ1-4; D gene unclear. This CDR3 is built from 13 residues. The germline V gene has CDR1 DFQATT and CDR2 SNEGSKA (reference sequence). V lost 7 bases and J 6 bases, leaving 15 bases between the germline ends. For the CDR3, the DNA is TGCAGTGGCCTGGACCCCAAGGATGAAAAACTGTTTTTT. Translated: CSGLDPKDEKLFF.

This clonotype was counted at least ten times. This sequence joins TRBV3-1 and TRBJ2-7; 7 positions match TRBD2. CDR3 size: 12 residues. V trimming: 1 base; J trimming: 12 bases; junction bases outside the gene matches: 6. Germline V CDR1 and CDR2: LGHDT, YNNKEL (reference sequence). DNA of the CDR3: TGTGCCAGCAGCCAAGGGCGGGGGTCGATGTACTTC. It translates to CASSQGRGSMYF.

A few counts support this clonotype. A read error is possible here, since a much larger clone lies one base away. J is TRBJ2-1 and V is TRBV9, with 10 positions matching TRBD2. The CDR3 contains 15 residues. Per the germline V gene, CDR1 is SGDLS and CDR2 is YYNGEE. This CDR3 is CASSAGLAEANEPFF. In DNA, the CDR3 is TGTGCCAGCAGCGCCGGACTAGCGGAGGCGAATGAGCCGTTCTTC.

Remarks on this clonotype: As the CDR3 is not closed by the conserved phenylalanine or tryptophan, this likely results from a read error. The DNA is left out, because the CDR3 cannot be placed on it with certainty; the CDR3 is given as TCRdb lists it. The chain recombines TRBV2 with TRBJ2-7; the D segment call TRBD1 is taken from the table without a DNA check. From its first to its last residue, the CDR3 has 14 amino acids. Germline V gene lookup returns CDR1 SNHLY and CDR2 FYNNEI. CDR3 in amino acids: CASSRQEGTYEQCL.

This clonotype is classed as medium-sized. The rearrangement joins TRBV7-9 to TRBJ2-7; 10 nucleotides match TRBD2. The germline gives CDR1 SEHNR, CDR2 FQNEAQ (reference sequence). This CDR3 region has 17 residues. Unmatched junction bases numbered 10, after V lost 2 bases and J lost 3 bases. The CDR3: CASSLWGGLAGDYEQYF. In nucleotides, the CDR3 is TGTGCCAGCAGCTTATGGGGGGGGCTAGCGGGAGACTACGAGCAGTACTTC.

The chain links TRBV20-1 to TRBJ1-6; D might be TRBD1 (6 bases). The CDR3 consists of 14 residues. Trimming left V 6 bases short and J 9 bases short, with 18 bases between. CDR1 and CDR2 from the germline V gene are DFQATT and SNEGSKA (reference sequence). The CDR3 spells CSASPGGTSSPLHF. The CDR3 coding sequence is TGCAGTGCGTCCCCTGGGGGCACGTCTTCACCCCTCCACTTT.

Only a few counts were recorded for this clonotype. The chain links TRBV11-2 to TRBJ2-5; TRBD2 matches 11 bases. The CDR3 length is 16 residues. Germline CDR1 and CDR2: SGHAT and FQNNGV. The trim removed 4 bases at V and 5 bases at J, leaving 9 bases unmatched. CDR3 bases: TGTGCCAGCAGCTCGACTAGCGGGACGGCGGGGGAGACCCAGTACTTC. It yields the protein CASSSTSGTAGETQYF.

This clonotype was seen at least ten times. The V and J genes are TRBV5-8 and TRBJ1-6; a possible D gene is TRBD1 (5 bases). The V end lost 0 bases, the J end lost 13 bases, and 14 bases lay between the germline ends. The CDR3 runs 14 residues. Looked up from germline, CDR1 is SGHTS and CDR2 is YDEGEE. Here the CDR3 reads CASSLGGVPSPLHF. DNA for the CDR3: TGTGCCAGCAGCTTGGGAGGGGTCCCTTCCCCCCTCCACTTT.

The genes are TRBV12-3 or TRBV12-4 and TRBJ1-5; no definite D call. The CDR3 has 15 residues. V shed 1 base and J shed 0 bases, with 7 bases lying between them. The CDR3 spells CASSLGIRSNQPQHF. The CDR3 nucleotides read TGTGCCAGCAGTTTAGGGATTCGTAGCAATCAGCCCCAGCATTTT.

V is TRBV5-1 and J is TRBJ1-4; D is uncertain. Looked up from germline, CDR1 is SGHRS and CDR2 is YFSETQ. The CDR3 runs to 15 residues. Trimming left V 2 bases short and J 1 base short, with 9 bases between. CDR3 amino acids: CASSLSGITNEKLFF. DNA of the CDR3: TGCGCCAGCAGCTTATCTGGGATAACTAATGAAAAACTGTTTTTT.

V is TRBV20-1 and J is TRBJ2-7; TRBD2 aligns across 8 bases. The CDR3 loop spans 12 amino acids. CDR1 and CDR2 (germline): DFQATT, SNEGSKA (reference sequence). The ends lost 3 bases at V and 7 bases at J; junction bases unmatched: 5. The CDR3 here is CSASGRAGEQYF. CDR3 coding DNA: TGCAGTGCTAGCGGGAGGGCGGGGGAGCAGTACTTC.

The chain is built from TRBV10-3 and TRBJ1-5; D is unclear. The V end was cut by 7 bases, the J end by 5 bases, with 12 bases between. The CDR3 is 13 amino acids. CDR1 is ENHRY, CDR2 SYGVKD, per germline. The chain's CDR3 is CAITEDGDQPQHF. The CDR3 DNA is TGTGCCATCACAGAGGACGGCGATCAGCCCCAGCATTTT.

This clonotype was seen repeatedly, ten times or more. The V call is TRBV20-1, the J call TRBJ2-1; no clear D gene. Germline CDR1 reads DFQATT; CDR2 reads SNEGSKA (reference sequence). This CDR3 is built from 10 residues. The CDR3 nucleotides are TGCAGCGCAAATTACGGTGAGCAGTTCTTC. It encodes CSANYGEQFF.

As concerns this clonotype: The CDR3 ends on some other residue instead of the conserved phenylalanine or tryptophan, so this is likely a read error. V usage is TRBV5-1 and J usage is TRBJ2-4; tentative D call: TRBD1 (6 bases). With 4 bases removed from V and 2 bases from J, the gap between germline ends came to 10 bases. In germline, CDR1 is SGHRS, CDR2 YFSETQ. This CDR3 region has 14 residues. This CDR3 is CASSPDRSKNIQYL. CDR3 nucleotides: TGCGCCAGCAGCCCAGACAGGTCCAAAAACATTCAGTACCTC.

Points on this clonotype: A much larger clonotype is one base distant, so this may be a read error. CDR3 amino acids: CASTRQRGTDTQYF. The CDR3 DNA follows: TGTGCCAGCACTCGACAGAGGGGCACAGATACGCAGTATTTT. The chain uses TRBV6-4 and TRBJ2-3; either TRBD1 or TRBD2 may supply D (5 bases each). From germline, CDR1 is MRHNA and CDR2 SNTAGT. The V end was cut by 7 bases, the J end by 1 base, with 12 bases between. The CDR3 length is 14 residues.

This clonotype was found many times. V and J are TRBV20-1 and TRBJ1-1; D remains unclear. The V and J ends lost 7 bases and 1 base respectively, with 13 bases between them. Looked up from germline, CDR1 is DFQATT and CDR2 is SNEGSKA (reference sequence). There are 13 residues in the CDR3. CDR3 loop: CSVPTRGNTEAFF. CDR3 DNA sequence: TGCAGTGTCCCCACTCGAGGGAACACTGAAGCTTTCTTT.

This clonotype was seen only a few times. The V call is TRBV15, the J call TRBJ2-6; D is unclear. The CDR3 loop spans 16 amino acids. CDR1 LNHNV and CDR2 YYDKDF come from the germline V gene (reference sequence). The V gene lost 1 base and the J gene lost 0 bases, with 7 bases spanning the gap. DNA for the CDR3: TGTGCCACCAGCAGAGGAGGAGACTCTGGGGCCAACGTCCTGACTTTC. Encoded protein: CATSRGGDSGANVLTF.

The V call is TRBV6-2 or TRBV6-3, the J call TRBJ2-1, with 11 bases aligning to TRBD2. The CDR3 is 14 amino acids. The trim removed 5 bases at V and 7 bases at J, leaving 4 bases unmatched. Germline V gene data show CDR1 as MNHEY and CDR2 as SVGEGT. The CDR3 sequence: CASSLGTSGNEQFF. Written as DNA, the CDR3 is TGTGCCAGCAGTCTGGGGACTAGCGGTAATGAGCAGTTCTTC.

The chain recombines TRBV15 with TRBJ1-2; tentative D call: TRBD1 (5 bases). CDR1 is LNHNV, CDR2 YYDKDF, per germline (reference sequence). The CDR3 contains 14 residues. The germline V and J ends were trimmed by 5 bases and 4 bases, with 14 bases remaining between them. Here the CDR3 reads CATSGGTGVYGYTF. CDR3 bases: TGTGCCACCAGCGGAGGTACAGGTGTCTATGGCTACACCTTC.